Listed here is a single T cell receptor beta chain. The antigen is not known. Germline values: CDR1 SGHTA, CDR2 FQGNSA. Trimming at V came to 6 bases and at J to 8 bases, leaving 8 bases not matched to a gene. The CDR3 covers 15 residues. TCRdb keeps only in-frame clones here, not all; method: immunoSEQ multiplex PCR. Of 100,000 or so clones in the sample, approximately 90% were seen once. This record belongs to a study of OX40 agonist ivuxolimab in advanced cancers. Regarding the study as a whole: CD8+ T cells (on average) carried more expanded clones than CD4+ T cells.

The TCR comes from an adult with an advanced solid tumor such as melanoma, head and neck, liver or kidney cancer. The sample here was CD4+ or CD8+ T cells sorted from blood, taken in a trial of the OX40 agonist ivuxolimab. V and J are TRBV7-2 and TRBJ2-1, with TRBD2 identical over 12 bases. The CDR3 coding sequence is TGTGCCAGCAGAAATAGACTAGCGGGAGCCCATGAGCAGTTCTTC. This gives the protein CASRNRLAGAHEQFF.